A single T cell receptor (beta chain) is shown here with its context. The donors were all Caucasian adults (living in Nashville, Tennessee). Replicate sorted-subset PCRs were loaded with around 210 ng DNA, 25,000 to 30,000 T cell genomes. Sequencing used immunoSEQ multiplex PCR; TCRdb keeps in-frame clones, though not all of them. The sample records around 2.3 million clones, under 97% being singletons. V was cut by 4 bases and J by 1 base, with 7 bases left in between. The CDR3 sequence is 13 residues long. Germline V gene data show CDR1 as SGHRS and CDR2 as YFSETQ. The entry originates in a study of shared clonotypes between healthy human individuals.

This sequence originates from a man in his late teens or twenties in good health. The V gene is TRBV5-1, the J gene TRBJ2-3; D is unclear. The specimen was naive CD4+ T cells sorted from blood. The subset here: CD45RA+ positively selected. CDR3 in DNA: TGCGCCAGCAGCACGGATCGCACAGATACGCAGTATTTT. It specifies CASSTDRTDTQYF. The full variable domain, its missing parts supplied by reference TRBV5-1 and TRBJ2-3, is KAGVTQTPRYLIKTRGQQVTLSCSPISGHRSVSWYQQTPGQGLQFLFEYFSETQRNKGNFPGRFSGRQFSNSRSEMNVSTLELGDSALYLCASSTDRTDTQYFGPGTRLTVL.